What follows are 3 T cell receptor beta chains derived from one specimen sequenced in a study of blood T cell repertoires in COVID-19. Profiled with immunoSEQ multiplex PCR; TCRdb holds only in-frame clones, not every one. The table lists about 78,000 clones, around 74% of them singletons, with 7.5% to 10% in the top ten. Input material: peripheral blood. These receptors originate from a human donor in a cohort sampled during active COVID-19.

The V call is TRBV5-6, the J call TRBJ2-7; 7 bases align to TRBD2. Trimming cost V 2 bases and J 9 bases; bases outside gene matches: 5. CDR3 size: 12 residues. CDR1 is SGHDT and CDR2 is YYEEEE in the germline V gene. In DNA form, the CDR3 reads TGTGCCAGCAGCTTACCCGGGGGGAGGCAGTACTTC. Translation gives CASSLPGGRQYF.

This clone was seen just once. The chain links TRBV28 to TRBJ2-5, with 12 bases that match TRBD2. CDR3 length equals 15 residues. Per germline, CDR1 MDHEN and CDR2 SYDVKM. With V trimmed by 5 bases and J by 2 bases, 3 bases remained unmatched. The CDR3 sequence is CASSQTSGGQETQYF. In DNA, the CDR3 is TGTGCCAGCAGTCAGACTAGCGGGGGACAAGAGACCCAGTACTTC.

CDR3 in amino acids: CASSSFRGRTEAFF. The CDR3, as DNA: TGTGCCAGCAGTTCATTCAGGGGGAGGACTGAAGCTTTCTTT. The V call is TRBV27, the J call TRBJ1-1; 7 positions agree with TRBD1. The CDR3 runs 14 residues. CDR1 is MNHEY, CDR2 SMNVEV, per germline (reference sequence). Trimming cost V 4 bases and J 5 bases; bases outside gene matches: 7.